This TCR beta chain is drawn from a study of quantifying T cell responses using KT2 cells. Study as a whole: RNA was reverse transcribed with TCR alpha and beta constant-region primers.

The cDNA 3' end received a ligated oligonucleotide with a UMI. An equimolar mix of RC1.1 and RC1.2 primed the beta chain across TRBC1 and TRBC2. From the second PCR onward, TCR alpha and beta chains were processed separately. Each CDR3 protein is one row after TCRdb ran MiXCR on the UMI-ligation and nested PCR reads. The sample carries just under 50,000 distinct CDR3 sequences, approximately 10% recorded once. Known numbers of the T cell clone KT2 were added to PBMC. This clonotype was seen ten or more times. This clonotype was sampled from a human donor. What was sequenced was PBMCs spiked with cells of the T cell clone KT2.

CDR3 sequence (DNA): TGTGCCAGCAGCGTAAGAGGGGACGGGGAGCTGTTTTTT. Amino acids: CASSVRGDGELFF. The chain recombines TRBV9 with TRBJ2-2; D is tentatively TRBD1 or TRBD2 (5 bases each). CDR1 and CDR2 from the germline V gene are SGDLS and YYNGEE. The V and J ends lost 1 base and 7 bases respectively, with 8 bases between them. The CDR3 totals 13 residues. The full variable domain, rest sourced from reference TRBV9 and TRBJ2-2, is DSGVTQTPKHLITATGQRVTLRCSPRSGDLSVYWYQQSLDQGLQFLIQYYNGEERAKGNILERFSAQQFPDLHSELNLSSLELGDSALYFCASSVRGDGELFFGEGSRLTVL.